The clone carrying this TCR beta chain was seen many times. The data derive from a study of T cells in Graves' hyperthyroidism and ophthalmopathy. The CDR3 loop spans 13 amino acids. The V gene end was trimmed by 6 bases and the J gene end by 6 bases; junction bases not matched to a gene: 5. Germline assignment: CDR1 MNHEY and CDR2 SVGEGT. Amplified TCR beta CDR3 regions derived from RNA transcripts. A set of HTBI primers served as the primers for a first-round RT-PCR of the TCR CDR3. One entry per CDR3 protein, called by TCRdb with MiXCR from the multiplex PCR reads. The repertoire includes about 600,000 distinct CDR3 sequences, about 14% of them detected once, and roughly 7.1% sits in the top ten.

The sequenced sample was blood. This sequence was found in a woman under 30 with Graves' ophthalmopathy. The chain joins TRBV6-2 or TRBV6-3 to TRBJ1-1, with 9 positions matching TRBD1. DNA for the CDR3: TGTGCCAGCAGAGGGGACAGGGACTCTGAAGCTTTCTTT. This sequence encodes CASRGDRDSEAFF.